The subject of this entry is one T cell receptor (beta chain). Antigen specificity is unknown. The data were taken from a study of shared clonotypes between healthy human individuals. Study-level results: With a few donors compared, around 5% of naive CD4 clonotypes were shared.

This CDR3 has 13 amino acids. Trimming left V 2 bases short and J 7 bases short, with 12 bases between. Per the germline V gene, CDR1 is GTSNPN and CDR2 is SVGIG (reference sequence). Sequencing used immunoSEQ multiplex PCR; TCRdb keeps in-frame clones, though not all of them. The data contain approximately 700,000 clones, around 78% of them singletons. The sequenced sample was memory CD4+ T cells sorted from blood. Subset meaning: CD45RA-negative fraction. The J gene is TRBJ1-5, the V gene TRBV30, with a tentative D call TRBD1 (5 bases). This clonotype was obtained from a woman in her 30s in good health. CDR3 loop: CAWSSQGGQPQHF. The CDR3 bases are TGTGCCTGGAGTTCCCAGGGAGGGCAGCCCCAGCATTTT.